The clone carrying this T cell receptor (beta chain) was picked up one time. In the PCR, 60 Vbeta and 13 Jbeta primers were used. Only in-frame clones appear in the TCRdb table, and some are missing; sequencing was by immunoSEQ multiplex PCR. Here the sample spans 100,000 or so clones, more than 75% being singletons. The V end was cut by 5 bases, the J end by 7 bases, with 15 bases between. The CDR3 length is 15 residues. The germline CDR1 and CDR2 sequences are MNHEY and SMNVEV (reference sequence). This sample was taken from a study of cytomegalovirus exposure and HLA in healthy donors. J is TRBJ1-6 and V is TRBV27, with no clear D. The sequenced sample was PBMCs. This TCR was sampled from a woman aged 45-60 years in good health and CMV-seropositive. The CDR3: CASSPSGTVNSPLHF. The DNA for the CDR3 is TGTGCCAGCAGTCCATCCGGTACAGTGAATTCACCCCTCCACTTT.